This T cell receptor (beta chain) came from a study of blood T cell repertoires in COVID-19. In germline, CDR1 is LNHDA, CDR2 SQIVND (reference sequence). This CDR3 has 17 amino acids. Trimming at V came to 5 bases and at J to 2 bases, leaving 11 bases not matched to a gene. The method was immunoSEQ multiplex PCR; TCRdb's version includes in-frame clones alone and lacks a portion of them. Among 100,000 to 150,000 clones listed, around 87% were seen once. The source of this sequence is a man aged 45 to 65 with acute or convalescent COVID-19. The sequenced material came from peripheral blood. The gene calls are TRBV19 and TRBJ1-5, with 8 bases aligning to TRBD1. CDR3 sequence (DNA): TGTGCCAGTAGTCCGGACCCAGGGGGCTGGGGCAATCAGCCCCAGCATTTT. Protein: CASSPDPGGWGNQPQHF.